The 24 T cell receptor beta chains below were found in one sample sequenced in a study of post-analysis software for immune sequencing data (dated by TCRdb to between 2015 and 2017). Here is what the overall study found, with its caveats: Roughly 5 TRBV segments, including TRBV5-6, TRBV5-1 and TRBV20-1, were significantly more frequent in patients than controls.

These receptors' antigens are unknown. The method was PCR. The instrument was an Illumina HiSeq 2500. To reduce PCR and sequencing biases, unique molecular identifiers were incorporated into the TCR beta cDNA libraries. Using fastp at Q25 and MiXCR, TCRdb reprocessed the public reads and kept productive beta chains. Identical CDR3 protein sequences are pooled into one entry, listed with their most common genes and DNA. The sample table lists 750,000 to 950,000 distinct CDR3 sequences, about 57% of them with a count of one. 4.6% of the sample belongs to the ten largest clones. Specimen: blood. The receptors come from a girl aged 5 to 17 with multiple sclerosis.

This clonotype has more than one count but fewer than ten. The chain has TRBV29-1 and TRBJ2-4; D not certain. CDR3 length: 13 residues. Trimming pared 0 bases from V and 7 bases from J, leaving 10 bases between. In germline, CDR1 is SQVTM, CDR2 ANQGSEA. In DNA, the CDR3 is TGCAGCGTTGAAGAGGTCTCGGGTAACATTCAGTACTTC. Translated: CSVEEVSGNIQYF. Full variable domain (missing parts from reference TRBV29-1 and TRBJ2-4): SAVISQKPSRDICQRGTSLTIQCQVDSQVTMMFWYRQQPGQSLTLIATANQGSEATYESGFVIDKFPISRPNLTFSTLTVSNMSPEDSSIYLCSVEEVSGNIQYFGAGTRLSVL.

V and J are TRBV5-1 and TRBJ2-1, with a tentative D call TRBD2 (5 bases). Trimming pared 2 bases from V and 7 bases from J, leaving 13 bases between. CDR1 is SGHRS and CDR2 is YFSETQ in the germline V gene. This CDR3 has 14 residues. CDR3 amino acids: CASSFGSSLNEQFF. In DNA form, the CDR3 reads TGCGCCAGCAGCTTTGGATCTAGCCTGAATGAGCAGTTCTTC.

CDR3 region: CASSPRTSGGAYEQFF. Here the CDR3 DNA reads TGTGCCAGCAGCCCCCGGACTAGCGGGGGGGCTTATGAGCAGTTCTTC. The chain is built from TRBV7-9 and TRBJ2-1; 15 bases match TRBD2. CDR3 length: 16 amino acids. V was clipped by 5 bases and J by 8 bases; unmatched bases: 7. Germline V CDR1 and CDR2: SEHNR, FQNEAQ (reference sequence).

The V gene is TRBV29-1, the J gene TRBJ2-1, with TRBD2 matching 12 bases. The J call may not be correct, given that the DNA end is closer to TRBJ2-7. CDR1 and CDR2 (germline): SQVTM, ANQGSEA. This CDR3 region has 20 residues. CDR3 sequence (DNA): TGCAGCGTTGATCTTGGCTTGGCTAGCGGGAGGGCACGCTCCTACAATGAGCAGTACTTC. Translating it yields CSVDLGLASGRARSYNEQYF.

The chain is built from TRBV12-3 or TRBV12-4 and TRBJ2-2; D gene uncertain. The CDR3 loop spans 16 amino acids. V was cut by 1 base and J by 2 bases, with 11 bases left in between. The CDR3 loop reads CASSLEADFNTGELFF. CDR3 sequence (DNA): TGTGCCAGCAGTTTAGAGGCGGATTTTAACACCGGGGAGCTGTTTTTT.

The genes are TRBV4-1 and TRBJ2-7; 7 nucleotides match TRBD1. The trim removed 0 bases at V and 5 bases at J, leaving 7 bases unmatched. The CDR3 contains 15 residues. Germline lookup yields CDR1 MGHRA and CDR2 YSYEKL. The CDR3 sequence is CASSQEATGYDEQYF. CDR3 bases: TGCGCCAGCAGCCAAGAGGCGACAGGGTATGACGAGCAGTACTTC.

About this clonotype: One junction end disagrees with the germline gene, perhaps due to a read error. The V call is TRBV29-1, the J call TRBJ1-2, with D possibly being TRBD1 (5 bases). CDR1 SQVTM and CDR2 ANQGSEA come from the germline V gene. The CDR3 length is 12 residues. The CDR3, as DNA: TGCAGCGTTGATGACAGTTCCAATGGCTATACCTTC. Amino acid sequence: CSVDDSSNGYTF. Supplemented by reference TRBV29-1 and TRBJ1-2, the full variable domain reads SAVISQKPSRDICQRGTSLTIQCQVDSQVTMMFWYRQQPGQSLTLIATANQGSEATYESGFVIDKFPISRPNLTFSTLTVSNMSPEDSSIYLCSVDDSSNGYTFGSGTRLTVV.

The CDR3 DNA sequence: TGCAGTGCCCTTACGTGGGACGCTAACTATGGCTACACCTTC. It yields the protein CSALTWDANYGYTF. J is TRBJ1-2 and V is TRBV20-1, with D possibly TRBD1 on 5 matching bases. There are 14 residues in the CDR3. Germline CDR1 reads DFQATT; CDR2 reads SNEGSKA (reference sequence). Trimming pared 6 bases from V and 0 bases from J, leaving 14 bases between.

V usage is TRBV12-5 and J usage is TRBJ2-5, with D unresolved. V dropped 6 bases and J dropped 2 bases, with 10 bases sitting between them. There are 13 residues in the CDR3. CDR1 is LGHNT and CDR2 is FRNRAP in the germline V gene. Written as DNA, the CDR3 is TGTGCTAGTGGCCGAGAAATTCAAGAGACCCAGTACTTC. Protein sequence: CASGREIQETQYF.

The rearrangement links TRBV28 to TRBJ2-1; maybe TRBD2 (6 bases). Trimming stripped 1 base from V and 4 bases from J, with 11 bases between. CDR3 length: 15 amino acids. The germline gives CDR1 MDHEN, CDR2 SYDVKM. The CDR3 is CASSLYGSRYNEQFF. DNA of the CDR3: TGTGCCAGCAGTTTATACGGGAGCAGGTACAATGAGCAGTTCTTC.

The V call is TRBV20-1, the J call TRBJ2-3, with D possibly matching TRBD1 (6 bases). V was trimmed by 6 bases and J by 1 base, leaving 14 bases between them. The CDR3 extends over 14 amino acids. CDR1 is DFQATT and CDR2 is SNEGSKA in the germline V gene (reference sequence). CDR3 nucleotides: TGCAGTGCCTTACAGGGTAGGGGCACAGATACGCAGTATTTT. Its protein is CSALQGRGTDTQYF.

This clonotype occurred a few times. The chain has TRBV6-4 and TRBJ2-3; D gene uncertain. Germline CDR1 reads MRHNA; CDR2 reads SNTAGT. The CDR3 spans 15 residues. Between the trimmed V and J ends, which lost 3 bases and 4 bases, there was a span of 14 bases. Here the CDR3 reads CASSESRISADTQYF. The CDR3 DNA reads TGTGCCAGCAGTGAGTCACGAATATCCGCAGATACGCAGTATTTT.

Only a few counts were recorded for this clonotype. This chain uses TRBV20-1 with TRBJ2-7, with 9 bases fitting TRBD1. V was clipped by 6 bases and J by 3 bases; unmatched bases: 9. The CDR3 consists of 14 residues. The germline V gene has CDR1 DFQATT and CDR2 SNEGSKA (reference sequence). The CDR3 DNA follows: TGCAGTGCAATACAGGGGGCGACGGGCTACGAGCAGTACTTC. The encoded protein is CSAIQGATGYEQYF.

This clonotype was recorded a few times. The DNA for the CDR3 is TGCAGCGTTGAAGATAGGACTAGCGGCTACGAGCAGTACTTC. Amino acids: CSVEDRTSGYEQYF. The chain has TRBV29-1 and TRBJ2-7; TRBD2 matches 10 bases. The length of the CDR3 is 14 residues. Germline V gene sequence: CDR1 SQVTM, CDR2 ANQGSEA. Trimming cost V 0 bases and J 3 bases; bases outside gene matches: 2.

The chain has TRBV7-2 and TRBJ2-1; perhaps TRBD2 as D (7 bases). Germline V gene sequence: CDR1 SGHTA, CDR2 FQGNSA. V was trimmed by 2 bases and J by 1 base, leaving 12 bases between them. The CDR3 sequence is 16 residues long. CDR3: CASSLIGGASYNEQFF. The CDR3 DNA reads TGTGCCAGCAGCTTAATTGGGGGGGCATCCTACAATGAGCAGTTCTTC.

This clonotype was observed a handful of times. The chain uses TRBV11-1 and TRBJ2-1; TRBD1 agrees at 11 bases. Germline assignment: CDR1 SGHAT and CDR2 FQDESV (reference sequence). V trimming: 5 bases; J trimming: 1 base; junction bases outside the gene matches: 4. The CDR3 contains 16 residues. CDR3 region: CASSLGQGASYNEQFF. The CDR3 nucleotides read TGTGCCAGCAGCCTAGGACAGGGGGCTTCCTACAATGAGCAGTTCTTC. Supplemented by reference TRBV11-1 and TRBJ2-1, the full variable domain reads EAEVAQSPRYKITEKSQAVAFWCDPISGHATLYWYRQILGQGPELLVQFQDESVVDDSQLPKDRFSAERLKGVDSTLKIQPAELGDSAMYLCASSLGQGASYNEQFFGPGTRLTVL.

CDR3 nucleotides: TGTGCCAGCACCCTATGGACTAGCGGGGATAGCACAGATACGCCCCAGCATTTT. Its translation: CASTLWTSGDSTDTPQHF. The chain links TRBV7-6 to TRBJ1-5; D unclear. Germline CDR1 is SGHVS and CDR2 is FNYEAQ. There are 18 residues in the CDR3. V gave up 7 bases and J gave up 9 bases, with 31 bases separating them. The full variable domain, rest sourced from reference TRBV7-6 and TRBJ1-5, is GAGVSQSPRYKVTKRGQDVALRCDPISGHVSLYWYRQALGQGPEFLTYFNYEAQQDKSGLPNDRFSAERPEGSISTLTIQRTEQRDSAMYRCASTLWTSGDSTDTPQHFGDGTRLSIL.

This clonotype was seen only a few times. The chain's CDR3 is CASRGQVLNEKLFF. In nucleotides, the CDR3 is TGTGCCAGCAGGGGACAGGTCCTTAATGAAAAACTGTTTTTT. The chain carries TRBV5-5 and TRBJ1-4; TRBD1 matches 8 bases. The CDR3 has 14 amino acids. CDR1 is SGHKS, CDR2 YYEKEE, per germline (reference sequence). V shed 5 bases, J shed 4 bases, and the junction held 4 bases outside the gene matches.

V is TRBV20-1 and J is TRBJ2-5; TRBD2 matches 7 bases. Germline V gene lookup returns CDR1 DFQATT and CDR2 SNEGSKA (reference sequence). The V segment lost 4 bases and the J segment 2 bases; nucleotides outside the gene matches: 4. The CDR3 length is 13 residues. DNA for the CDR3: TGCAGTGCTAAATCGGGGGGACAAGAGACCCAGTACTTC. Translated: CSAKSGGQETQYF.

The rearrangement joins TRBV6-1 to TRBJ2-7, with 12 bases matching TRBD1. Trimming removed 6 bases from V and 4 bases from J; junction bases left unmatched: 4. This CDR3 has 14 residues. CDR1 is MNHNS and CDR2 is SASEGT in the germline V gene. As DNA, the CDR3 is TGTGCCAGCAGGCGGGACAGGGGGCTTTACGAGCAGTACTTC. This codes for CASRRDRGLYEQYF.

The V and J genes are TRBV6-4 and TRBJ2-3; D is undetermined. Germline V gene data show CDR1 as MRHNA and CDR2 as SNTAGT. The CDR3 is made up of 14 amino acids. V gave up 3 bases and J gave up 4 bases, with 11 bases separating them. CDR3 nucleotide sequence: TGTGCCAGCAGTGAGCAGGCTTTGTCAGATACGCAGTATTTT. This gives the protein CASSEQALSDTQYF.

This chain joins TRBV6-1 and TRBJ2-1; TRBD2 matches at 10 bases. The V segment lost 5 bases and the J segment 7 bases; nucleotides outside the gene matches: 8. The V gene's germline CDR1 is MNHNS and CDR2 SASEGT. This CDR3 is built from 15 residues. The chain's CDR3 is CASSRSGGAWNEQFF. The CDR3, as DNA: TGTGCCAGCAGTCGAAGCGGGGGGGCTTGGAATGAGCAGTTCTTC.

The chain employs TRBV4-1 and TRBJ2-3; D remains unclear. V was pared by 3 bases and J by 4 bases, with 14 bases between. Germline CDR1 is MGHRA and CDR2 is YSYEKL. CDR3 length: 15 residues. As DNA, the CDR3 is TGCGCCAGCAGCCAGCGAACACACCAGGCAGATACGCAGTATTTT. Protein product: CASSQRTHQADTQYF.

The chain recombines TRBV5-1 with TRBJ2-5, with a possible D match to TRBD1 (6 bases). CDR1 and CDR2 from the germline V gene are SGHRS and YFSETQ. Trimming shortened V by 0 bases and J by 5 bases, and 11 bases separated the two germline ends. This CDR3 contains 14 residues. Here the CDR3 DNA reads TGCGCCAGCAGCTTGGACGCCACAGGGGAGACCCAGTACTTC. Translated: CASSLDATGETQYF.